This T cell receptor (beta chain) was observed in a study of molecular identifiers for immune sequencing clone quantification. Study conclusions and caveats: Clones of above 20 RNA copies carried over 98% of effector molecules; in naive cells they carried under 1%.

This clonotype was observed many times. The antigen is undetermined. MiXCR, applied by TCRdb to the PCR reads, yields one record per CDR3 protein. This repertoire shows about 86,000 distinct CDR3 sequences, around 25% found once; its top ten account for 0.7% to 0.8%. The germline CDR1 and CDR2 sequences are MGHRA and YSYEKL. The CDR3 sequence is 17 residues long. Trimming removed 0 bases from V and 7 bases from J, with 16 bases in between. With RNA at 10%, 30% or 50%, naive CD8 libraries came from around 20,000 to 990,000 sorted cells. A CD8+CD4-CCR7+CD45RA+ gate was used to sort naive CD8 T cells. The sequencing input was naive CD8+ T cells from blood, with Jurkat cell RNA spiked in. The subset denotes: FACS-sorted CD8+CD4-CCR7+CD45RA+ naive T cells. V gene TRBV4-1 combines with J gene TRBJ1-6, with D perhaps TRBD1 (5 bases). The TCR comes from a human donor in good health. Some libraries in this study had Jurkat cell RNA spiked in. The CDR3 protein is CASSQEKPGPTNSPLHF. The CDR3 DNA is TGCGCCAGCAGCCAAGAAAAGCCGGGACCAACCAATTCACCCCTCCACTTT.